This paragraph covers one T cell receptor (beta chain) sequence. The germline gene is not matched at one end of the junction; a read error may be the cause. These data originate in a study of T-cell reconstitution after alpha-beta-depleted transplantation in children. Germline lookup yields CDR1 SSHAT and CDR2 FNYEAQ (reference sequence). The CDR3 sequence is 13 residues long. TCRbeta library construction was performed incorporating unique molecular identifiers. One entry per CDR3 protein results from TCRdb running MiXCR on the PCR reads. The table lists over 550,000 distinct CDR3 sequences, more than 9% of them singletons.

The sequence was collected from a human donor who donated a stem cell graft to a child with acute myeloid leukemia. The rearrangement joins TRBV7-7 to TRBJ2-5, with D tentatively TRBD2 (5 bases). The sequencing used PBMCs from the stem cell graft donor, collected from the stem cell graft. The CDR3 bases are TGTGCTAGCAGCTTGCTGGGAGCGGAGACCCAGTACTTC. This sequence encodes CASSLLGAETQYF.